In this sample, the clone carrying this T cell receptor (beta chain) turned up once. Its antigen is unknown. The germline gene is not matched at one end of the junction; a read error may be the cause. The data were taken from a study of OX40 agonist ivuxolimab in advanced cancers. Study-wide points: Mean expanded clone counts were higher in CD8+ than CD4+ T cells.

From germline, CDR1 is DFQATT and CDR2 SNEGSKA (reference sequence). The CDR3 loop spans 8 amino acids. The repertoire was sequenced with immunoSEQ multiplex PCR; TCRdb's copy has only in-frame clones and lacks some. Among tens of thousands of clones listed, more than 75% were seen once. Autoimmune disease history or systemic immunosuppression barred patients. The receptor's source is an adult with an advanced solid tumor such as melanoma, head and neck, liver or kidney cancer. This rearrangement joins TRBV20-1 to TRBJ2-3, with a possible D match to TRBD2 (5 bases). Sample: CD4+ or CD8+ T cells sorted from blood, taken in a trial of the OX40 agonist ivuxolimab. The CDR3, as DNA: TGCAGTGCTAGACTCGGGGATTTT. It yields the protein CSARLGDF.